The following is a T cell receptor (beta chain) sequence with its context. Profiled with immunoSEQ multiplex PCR; TCRdb holds only in-frame clones, not every one. The table has about 130,000 clones, about 91% seen once. The CDR3 extends over 14 amino acids. Trimming took off 5 bases at V and 6 bases at J, with 11 bases between the two ends. Germline V gene lookup returns CDR1 MDHEN and CDR2 SYDVKM. This sample was included in a study of cytomegalovirus exposure and HLA in healthy donors. Among the 120 subjects of the validation cohort, separate from the 666-subject first cohort, were the donors. This TCR derives from a woman younger than 35 in good health and CMV-seronegative. The chain is built from TRBV28 and TRBJ1-6; possibly TRBD1 for D (5 bases). The source material was PBMCs. The CDR3 sequence is CASSPEGSNSPLHF. The CDR3 DNA is TGTGCCAGCAGTCCGGAGGGGTCTAATTCACCCCTCCACTTT.